A selection of T cell receptor beta chains follows, all from one sample in a study of blood T cell repertoires in COVID-19. Assay used: immunoSEQ multiplex PCR; TCRdb lists only in-frame clones, some missing. The repertoire has 200,000 to 300,000 clones, around 88% of them found once; the top ten carry just under 2%. Sequencing was carried out using peripheral blood. The receptors stem from a man younger than 40 with active or convalescent COVID-19. The CDR3 runs from the conserved cysteine through the conserved F or W. Fields, in order: J gene, V gene, D gene, CDR3 length, clone size, CDR3 DNA, CDR3 protein. The D gene is left open where the match is weak. Rows give clone size only sometimes, using once, few, many, or a class for an expanded clone.

TRBJ2-7,TRBV10-3,-,11,-,TGTGCCATCAGTGACAGTTACGAGCAGTACTTC,CAISDSYEQYF
TRBJ2-1,TRBV7-6,TRBD1,18,-,TGTGCCAGCAGCTTACATGGACAGGACAGATTCTCCTACAATGAGCAGTTCTTC,CASSLHGQDRFSYNEQFF
TRBJ1-1,TRBV29-1,-,13,-,TGCAGCGTTGAAGAGGGGCCCAGGACTGAAGCTTTCTTT,CSVEEGPRTEAFF
TRBJ1-3,TRBV9,TRBD1,14,-,TGTGCCAGCAGCGGACAGGGATCGAGAAACACCATATATTTT,CASSGQGSRNTIYF
TRBJ2-2,TRBV3-1/TRBV3-2,TRBD1,15,-,TGTGCCAGCAGCCCCGGGACAGGGCTTACCGGGGAGCTGTTTTTT,CASSPGTGLTGELFF
TRBJ2-3,TRBV5-1,-,15,-,TGCGCCAGCAGCTTGGCAGGGATTGGCACAGATACGCAGTATTTT,CASSLAGIGTDTQYF
TRBJ2-6,TRBV7-6,TRBD1,17,few,TGTGCCAGCAGCCCCGGGACAGGGAGCTCTGGGGCCAACGTCCTGACTTTC,CASSPGTGSSGANVLTF
TRBJ1-5,TRBV6-5,-,15,-,TGTGCCAGCGTCTTGGGTTGGGGAGGCAATCAGCCCCAGCATTTT,CASVLGWGGNQPQHF
TRBJ2-2,TRBV11-3,TRBD1,16,-,TGTGCCAGCAGCACACACAGGGGACCGAACACCGGGGAGCTGTTTTTT,CASSTHRGPNTGELFF
TRBJ2-3,TRBV28,-,14,-,TGTGCCAGCCTGGGGGGTCCAAACCGAGATACGCAGTATTTT,CASLGGPNRDTQYF
TRBJ2-3,TRBV7-8,TRBD2,16,-,TGTGCCAGCAGCCGTGGACTAGCGGAGACCACAGATACGCAGTATTTT,CASSRGLAETTDTQYF
TRBJ1-6,TRBV3-1/TRBV3-2,-,18,-,TGTGCCAGCAGGGGCACAGGGACCCCTCATCCGTATAATTCACCCCTCCACTTT,CASRGTGTPHPYNSPLHF
TRBJ2-3,TRBV9,-,17,-,TGTGCCAGCAGCGTAGCACCCAGCGGACTAAGCACAGATACGCAGTATTTT,CASSVAPSGLSTDTQYF
TRBJ2-1,TRBV7-2,-,15,-,TGTGCCAGCAGCTTAGGTTACTCTACGTCGGCAGAGGGCTTCTTC,CASSLGYSTSAEGFF
TRBJ2-7,TRBV19,-,16,-,TGTGCCAGTAGTATATCGGACCGGGACAATTACTACGAGCAGTACTTC,CASSISDRDNYYEQYF
TRBJ1-1,TRBV12-5,-,15,few,TGTGCTAGTGGTTTACCCCTAGACCTGAACACTGAAGCTTTCTTT,CASGLPLDLNTEAFF
TRBJ1-5,TRBV19,-,18,-,TGTGCCAGTAGTATAGATGTCCAGGCACGATATAGCAATCAGCCCCAGCATTTT,CASSIDVQARYSNQPQHF
TRBJ2-3,TRBV5-5,-,13,-,TGTGCCAGCAGCTTGCAGGTCACAGATACGCAGTATTTT,CASSLQVTDTQYF
TRBJ1-2,TRBV2,-,15,-,TGTGCCACCCTAGGGGGAAACAGGGCTCGAAATGGCTACACCTTC,CATLGGNRARNGYTF
TRBJ1-1,TRBV7-2,TRBD1,16,-,TGTGCCAGCAGCCCCTTCCCGGGACAGGGGGCGCAGGAAGCTTTCTTT,CASSPFPGQGAQEAFF
TRBJ2-1,TRBV11-1,TRBD2,15,-,TGTGCCAGCAGCTCAGGGGGACTAGCGGCCAATGAGCAGTTCTTC,CASSSGGLAANEQFF
TRBJ2-2,TRBV7-2,-,17,-,TGTGCCAGCAGCTTAGCGGATCCGACTTGGGACACCGGGGAGCTGTTTTTT,CASSLADPTWDTGELFF
TRBJ1-1,TRBV27,-,15,-,TGTGCCAGCAGTACCCTCGGGGGACCGAACACTGAAGCTTTCTTT,CASSTLGGPNTEAFF
TRBJ2-2,TRBV25-1,TRBD1,18,-,TGTGCCAGCAGTGACGGGGCCTACGGGACAGCGAACACCGGGGAGCTGTTTTTT,CASSDGAYGTANTGELFF
TRBJ1-1,TRBV25-1,-,16,-,TGTGCCAGCAGTGAAGCGGGTATCAAGGGCAACACTGAAGCTTTCTTT,CASSEAGIKGNTEAFF